This TCR beta chain derives from a study of shared clonotypes between healthy human individuals. Genomic DNA of each subset was evenly split across several immunoSEQ plates. In the original workflow: Junction-only immunoSEQ data arrived without quality scores, meaning filtering differed. Method: immunoSEQ multiplex PCR; TCRdb's copy keeps in-frame clones and lacks some. V and J calls and clone size are copied from that table; D and trimming were computed from the DNA. The table includes roughly 2.5 million clones, approximately 90% detected once. Germline CDR1 reads SGHAT; CDR2 reads FQNNGV. The CDR3 loop spans 14 amino acids. Unmatched junction bases numbered 8, after V lost 5 bases and J lost 7 bases. The donors, all of them Caucasian adults, lived in Nashville, Tennessee.

This chain connects TRBV11-2 to TRBJ2-5; TRBD1 matches 9 bases. Sequencing was done on a sample of naive CD4+ T cells sorted from blood. Regarding subset: CD45RA+ positively selected. The receptor comes from a young man in good health. CDR3 sequence: CASSVGTGPGTQYF. The CDR3 DNA is TGTGCCAGCAGCGTGGGGACAGGGCCTGGGACCCAGTACTTC.